The 27 T cell receptor beta chains below were found in one sample sequenced in a study of T cells in localized non-small cell lung cancer. Profiling relied on immunoSEQ multiplex PCR, and the TCRdb table lists in-frame clones only, not all of them. The sample contains around 45,000 clones, about 88% of which appear only once. The sequencing here drew on PBMCs, taken before any cancer treatment. The receptor source for this set is a man aged 40-75 years with stage II lung adenocarcinoma.

This clone has only one observation. V usage is TRBV9 and J usage is TRBJ2-6, with D uncertain. The length of the CDR3 is 15 residues. Germline-derived CDR1 and CDR2 are SGDLS and YYNGEE. V was trimmed by 0 bases and J by 3 bases, leaving 7 bases between them. CDR3 in amino acids: CASSVAADGANVLTF. DNA for the CDR3: TGTGCCAGCAGCGTAGCCGCGGATGGGGCCAACGTCCTGACTTTC. Variable domain in full (rest from reference TRBV9 and TRBJ2-6): DSGVTQTPKHLITATGQRVTLRCSPRSGDLSVYWYQQSLDQGLQFLIQYYNGEERAKGNILERFSAQQFPDLHSELNLSSLELGDSALYFCASSVAADGANVLTFGAGSRLTVL.

The chain recombines TRBV6-5 with TRBJ1-5; D remains ambiguous. Trimming left V 2 bases short and J 5 bases short, with 4 bases between. The CDR3 is 12 residues long. The germline V gene encodes CDR1 MNHEY and CDR2 SVGAGI. The CDR3 here is CASSYEDQPQHF. The CDR3 DNA follows: TGTGCCAGCAGTTACGAGGATCAGCCCCAGCATTTT.

The chain links TRBV7-2 to TRBJ2-2; a weak D match, TRBD1 (5 bases). With 4 bases removed from V and 0 bases from J, the gap between germline ends came to 12 bases. CDR1 is SGHTA, CDR2 FQGNSA, per germline. The CDR3 has 16 amino acids. This CDR3 is CASSSWGRANTGELFF. The CDR3 coding sequence is TGTGCCAGCAGCTCCTGGGGCAGGGCGAACACCGGGGAGCTGTTTTTT.

The V and J genes are TRBV28 and TRBJ1-2, with 7 bases lining up with TRBD1. V was clipped by 5 bases and J by 0 bases; unmatched bases: 3. The length of the CDR3 is 14 residues. Germline CDR1 reads MDHEN; CDR2 reads SYDVKM. CDR3 in amino acids: CASSLGGSNYGYTF. CDR3 nucleotide sequence: TGTGCCAGCAGTCTAGGGGGCTCTAACTATGGCTACACCTTC.

This chain uses TRBV5-4 with TRBJ2-5; D gene uncertain. The germline V and J ends were trimmed by 4 bases and 5 bases, with 15 bases remaining between them. The CDR3 length is 14 residues. Germline assignment: CDR1 SGHNT and CDR2 YYREEE (reference sequence). In nucleotides, the CDR3 is TGTGCCAGCAGCCCTTCTACAGCGTTGGAGACCCAGTACTTC. Its translation: CASSPSTALETQYF.

The chain employs TRBV7-9 and TRBJ1-1; D may be TRBD1 (5 bases). With 1 base removed from V and 4 bases from J, the gap between germline ends came to 10 bases. Germline CDR1 is SEHNR and CDR2 is FQNEAQ (reference sequence). The CDR3 runs 14 residues. The CDR3 loop reads CASSLVPGGTEAFF. CDR3 sequence (DNA): TGTGCCAGCAGCTTAGTACCCGGGGGCACTGAAGCTTTCTTT.

CDR3 in amino acids: CASSFTGAKEGEQYF. CDR3 DNA sequence: TGTGCCAGCAGCTTTACAGGGGCCAAAGAAGGCGAGCAGTACTTC. The chain recombines TRBV7-9 with TRBJ2-7, with 7 bases aligning to TRBD1. This CDR3 spans 15 amino acids. Germline CDR1 reads SEHNR; CDR2 reads FQNEAQ (reference sequence). V dropped 3 bases and J dropped 6; count of bases not matched to a gene: 11.

This clone was recorded a few times. The rearrangement links TRBV9 to TRBJ2-3; 9 nucleotides match TRBD2. The CDR3 runs 16 residues. The V gene's germline CDR1 is SGDLS and CDR2 YYNGEE. The V and J ends lost 4 bases and 1 base, in that order; junction bases with no gene match: 7. Here the CDR3 reads CASSLGSGGRTDTQYF. The CDR3 nucleotides are TGTGCCAGCAGCCTGGGTAGCGGGGGACGCACAGATACGCAGTATTTT. Looking up the rest from reference TRBV9 and TRBJ2-3 gives the full variable domain: DSGVTQTPKHLITATGQRVTLRCSPRSGDLSVYWYQQSLDQGLQFLIQYYNGEERAKGNILERFSAQQFPDLHSELNLSSLELGDSALYFCASSLGSGGRTDTQYFGPGTRLTVL.

The rearrangement uses TRBV19 and TRBJ2-3; 9 nucleotides line up with TRBD2. The CDR3 runs 16 residues. Germline values: CDR1 LNHDA, CDR2 SQIVND (reference sequence). V gave up 3 bases and J gave up 3 bases; unmatched junction bases: 7. The CDR3 sequence: CASSIGLALGTDTQYF. The CDR3 bases are TGTGCCAGTAGTATCGGACTAGCGCTAGGGACAGATACGCAGTATTTT.

This clone has just one count. J is TRBJ1-2 and V is TRBV2; D perhaps matches TRBD1 (5 bases). This CDR3 region has 14 residues. Between the trimmed V and J ends, which lost 3 bases and 3 bases, there was a span of 11 bases. Per the germline V gene, CDR1 is SNHLY and CDR2 is FYNNEI. The CDR3 DNA sequence: TGTGCCAGCAGTGAGTGGGACCGGGACTATGGCTACACCTTC. It is translated as CASSEWDRDYGYTF.

The genes are TRBV6-6 and TRBJ2-1; the match to TRBD1 covers 7 bases. Trimming took 5 bases from V and 5 from J; bases not matched to a gene: 9. Germline V lookup: CDR1 MNHNY, CDR2 SVGAGI (reference sequence). This CDR3 has 15 residues. The CDR3 is CASSPGTVNHNEQFF. The CDR3 nucleotides read TGTGCCAGCAGTCCCGGGACAGTCAACCACAATGAGCAGTTCTTC.

V gene TRBV4-1 combines with J gene TRBJ2-7; tentatively, D is TRBD1 (5 bases). The ends were cut back, 0 bases at V and 6 bases at J, with 9 bases in the middle. The CDR3 is made up of 13 amino acids. CDR1 and CDR2 (germline): MGHRA, YSYEKL. The CDR3 protein is CASSQEWGPEQYF. The CDR3 DNA sequence: TGCGCCAGCAGCCAAGAGTGGGGCCCCGAGCAGTACTTC.

V and J are TRBV7-2 and TRBJ2-5, with 13 nucleotides matching TRBD2. The CDR3 has 16 residues. V was clipped by 5 bases and J by 9 bases; unmatched bases: 12. Germline assignment: CDR1 SGHTA and CDR2 FQGNSA. The chain's CDR3 is CASSPPTLTSGGPQYF. The CDR3 DNA follows: TGTGCCAGCAGCCCGCCCACCTTGACTAGCGGGGGGCCCCAGTACTTC.

This chain connects TRBV13 to TRBJ1-1; D gene uncertain. Germline CDR1 reads PRHDT; CDR2 reads FYEKMQ (reference sequence). This CDR3 contains 12 residues. Trimming removed 6 bases from V and 7 bases from J, with 12 bases in between. The CDR3 spells CASSRPSGEAFF. The CDR3 DNA sequence: TGTGCCAGCAGTCGCCCCAGCGGTGAAGCTTTCTTT.

The chain carries TRBV2 and TRBJ2-4; 7 positions agree with TRBD1. The CDR3 has 13 amino acids. In germline, CDR1 is SNHLY, CDR2 FYNNEI. Trimming cost V 8 bases and J 2 bases; bases outside gene matches: 3. The CDR3 sequence: CASGGQPKNIQYF. CDR3 DNA sequence: TGTGCCAGCGGGGGACAGCCCAAAAACATTCAGTACTTC.

CDR3 in DNA: TGTGCCAGCGCCCCGTCGGGTTGGGAGACCCAGTACTTC. Translating gives CASAPSGWETQYF. The J gene is TRBJ2-5, the V gene TRBV6-5; D call uncertain. Trimming removed 8 bases at V and 5 bases at J, with 15 bases between. The CDR3 contains 13 residues. Germline V gene lookup returns CDR1 MNHEY and CDR2 SVGAGI.

V usage is TRBV19 and J usage is TRBJ1-5; no clear D gene. V lost 3 bases, J lost 7 bases, and 10 bases lay in between. Germline assignment: CDR1 LNHDA and CDR2 SQIVND (reference sequence). CDR3 length equals 13 residues. The CDR3 DNA follows: TGTGCCAGTAGTATCTATCAGAGACAGCCCCAGCATTTT. This sequence encodes CASSIYQRQPQHF.

This clone was detected only once. This sequence joins TRBV27 and TRBJ2-1; D possibly corresponds to TRBD1 (6 bases). V lost 4 bases to trimming and J lost 7 bases, with 14 bases between them. Germline V CDR1 and CDR2: MNHEY, SMNVEV (reference sequence). The length of the CDR3 is 14 residues. DNA of the CDR3: TGTGCCAGCAGTTGGGGGCAGGGTGGTAATGAGCAGTTCTTC. It encodes CASSWGQGGNEQFF.

The rearrangement uses TRBV15 and TRBJ2-7; no reliable D call. The CDR3 covers 12 residues. The germline CDR1 and CDR2 sequences are LNHNV and YYDKDF (reference sequence). Between the trimmed V and J ends, which lost 0 bases and 4 bases, there was a span of 4 bases. The CDR3 nucleotides are TGTGCCACCAGCAGAGAGCGTTACGAGCAGTACGTC. Residues: CATSRERYEQYV.

V is TRBV9 and J is TRBJ2-1; D call uncertain. Trimming took 0 bases from V and 0 from J, leaving 10 bases between them. Germline V CDR1 and CDR2: SGDLS, YYNGEE. The CDR3 has 16 amino acids. The DNA of the CDR3 is TGTGCCAGCAGCGTAGCTCGGCTGAGCTCCTACAATGAGCAGTTCTTC. This codes for CASSVARLSSYNEQFF.

V usage is TRBV19 and J usage is TRBJ1-1; perhaps TRBD1 as D (5 bases). The CDR3 contains 15 residues. Germline CDR1 is LNHDA and CDR2 is SQIVND (reference sequence). V gave up 3 bases and J gave up 5 bases, with 16 bases separating them. DNA of the CDR3: TGTGCCAGTAGTATGGGGGACGTTGGTAGGACTGAAGCTTTCTTT. This gives the protein CASSMGDVGRTEAFF.

The V and J genes are TRBV5-5 and TRBJ1-1; TRBD1 matches 10 bases. Trimming removed 1 base from V and 5 bases from J; junction bases left unmatched: 5. Germline CDR1 and CDR2: SGHKS and YYEKEE (reference sequence). CDR3 length equals 15 residues. The CDR3 spells CASSLLGQGGTEAFF. CDR3 DNA: TGTGCCAGCAGCTTGTTAGGACAGGGGGGGACTGAAGCTTTCTTT.

The V and J genes are TRBV4-2 and TRBJ1-2; 10 positions agree with TRBD1. After removal of 0 bases from V and 10 bases from J, the junction contained 8 bases not matched to a gene. CDR1 is LGHNA and CDR2 is YNFKEQ in the germline V gene. The CDR3 has 15 amino acids. The CDR3, as DNA: TGTGCCAGCAGCCAAGATGGGGACAGGGGTTCTGCCTACACCTTC. Translating gives CASSQDGDRGSAYTF.

The chain links TRBV9 to TRBJ2-5; 7 bases agree with TRBD1. The CDR3 has 15 amino acids. From germline, CDR1 is SGDLS and CDR2 YYNGEE. V lost 0 bases, J lost 2 bases, and 4 bases stayed unmatched. The CDR3 is CASSVEGQLQETQYF. The CDR3 nucleotides are TGTGCCAGCAGCGTAGAGGGACAGTTACAAGAGACCCAGTACTTC.

The rearrangement joins TRBV18 to TRBJ1-2; D ambiguous. The germline V and J ends were trimmed by 6 bases and 4 bases, with 12 bases remaining between them. CDR1 is KGHSH and CDR2 is LQKENI in the germline V gene. CDR3 length equals 13 residues. CDR3 sequence (DNA): TGTGCCAGCTCCCCCATAGAGGCCTATGGCTACACCTTC. This codes for CASSPIEAYGYTF.

The chain combines TRBV5-6 with TRBJ1-1; D is undetermined. Germline V CDR1 and CDR2: SGHDT, YYEEEE. This CDR3 is built from 15 residues. V lost 4 bases and J 1 base, leaving 14 bases between the germline ends. The CDR3 loop is CASSPDQGGNTEAFF. As DNA, the CDR3 is TGTGCCAGCAGCCCCGATCAAGGTGGGAACACTGAAGCTTTCTTT.

The chain uses TRBV23-1 and TRBJ2-7; perhaps TRBD2 as D (5 bases). TRBV23-1 is noted as an ORF with a role that remains uncertain. The CDR3 loop spans 16 amino acids. V was clipped by 7 bases and J by 2 bases, with 21 bases between them. For the CDR3, the DNA is TGCGCCAGCACGACCTTGGAGGCGCCGATCACCTACGAGCAGTACGTC. Its protein product is CASTTLEAPITYEQYV.